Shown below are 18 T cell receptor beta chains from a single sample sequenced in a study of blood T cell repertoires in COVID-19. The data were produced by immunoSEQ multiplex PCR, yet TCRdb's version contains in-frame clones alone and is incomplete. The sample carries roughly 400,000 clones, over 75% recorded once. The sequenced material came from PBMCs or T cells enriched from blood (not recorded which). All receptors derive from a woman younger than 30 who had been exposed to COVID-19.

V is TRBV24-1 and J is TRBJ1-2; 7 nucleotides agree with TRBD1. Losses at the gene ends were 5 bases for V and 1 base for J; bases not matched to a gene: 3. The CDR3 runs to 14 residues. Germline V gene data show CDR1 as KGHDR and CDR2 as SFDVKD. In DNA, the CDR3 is TGTGCCACCAGTGGTACAGGGGATAACTATGGCTACACCTTC. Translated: CATSGTGDNYGYTF.

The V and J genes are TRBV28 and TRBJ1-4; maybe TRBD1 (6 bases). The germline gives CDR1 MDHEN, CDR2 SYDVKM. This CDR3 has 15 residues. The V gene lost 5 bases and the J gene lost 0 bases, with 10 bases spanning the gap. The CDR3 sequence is CASSPYRATNEKLFF. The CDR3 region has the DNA TGTGCCAGCAGTCCCTACAGGGCAACTAATGAAAAACTGTTTTTT. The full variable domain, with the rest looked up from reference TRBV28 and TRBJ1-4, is DVKVTQSSRYLVKRTGEKVFLECVQDMDHENMFWYRQDPGLGLRLIYFSYDVKMKEKGDIPEGYSVSREKKERFSLILESASTNQTSMYLCASSPYRATNEKLFFGSGTQLSVL.

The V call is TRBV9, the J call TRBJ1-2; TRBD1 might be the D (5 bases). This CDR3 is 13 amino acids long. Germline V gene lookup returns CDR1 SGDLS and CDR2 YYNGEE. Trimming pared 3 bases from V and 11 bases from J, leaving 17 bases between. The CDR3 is CASSGVGALSYTF. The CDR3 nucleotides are TGTGCCAGCAGCGGTGTAGGGGCCCTAAGTTACACCTTC.

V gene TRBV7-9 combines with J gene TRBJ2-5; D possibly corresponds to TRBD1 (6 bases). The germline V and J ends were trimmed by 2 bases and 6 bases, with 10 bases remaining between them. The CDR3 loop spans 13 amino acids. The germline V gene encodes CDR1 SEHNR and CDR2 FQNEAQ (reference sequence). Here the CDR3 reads CASSLSGAKTQYF. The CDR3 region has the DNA TGTGCCAGCAGCTTATCAGGGGCTAAGACCCAGTACTTC.

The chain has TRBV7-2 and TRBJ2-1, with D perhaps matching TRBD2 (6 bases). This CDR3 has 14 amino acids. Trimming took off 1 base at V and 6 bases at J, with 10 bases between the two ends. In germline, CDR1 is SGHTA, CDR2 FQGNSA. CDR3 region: CASSLETSFNEQFF. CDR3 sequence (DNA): TGTGCCAGCAGCTTAGAGACTAGTTTCAATGAGCAGTTCTTC.

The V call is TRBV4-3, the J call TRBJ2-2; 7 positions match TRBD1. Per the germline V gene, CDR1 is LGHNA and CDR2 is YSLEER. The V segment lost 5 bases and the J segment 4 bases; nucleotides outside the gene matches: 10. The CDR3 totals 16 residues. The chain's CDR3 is CASSVGSRGPTGELFF. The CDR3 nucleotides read TGCGCCAGCAGCGTCGGAAGTAGGGGGCCCACCGGGGAGCTGTTTTTT.

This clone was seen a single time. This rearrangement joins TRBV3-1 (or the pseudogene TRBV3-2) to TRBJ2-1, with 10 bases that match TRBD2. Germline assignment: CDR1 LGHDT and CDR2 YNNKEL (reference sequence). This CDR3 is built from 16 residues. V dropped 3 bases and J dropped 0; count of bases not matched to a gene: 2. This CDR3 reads CASSHRLAGSYNEQFF. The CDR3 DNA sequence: TGTGCCAGCAGCCACCGACTAGCGGGCTCCTACAATGAGCAGTTCTTC.

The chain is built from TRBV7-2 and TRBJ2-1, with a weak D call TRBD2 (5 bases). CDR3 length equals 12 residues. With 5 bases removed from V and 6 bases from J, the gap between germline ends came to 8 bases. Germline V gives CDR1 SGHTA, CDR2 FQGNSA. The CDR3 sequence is CASSRTGNEQFF. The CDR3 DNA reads TGTGCCAGCAGCCGGACTGGCAATGAGCAGTTCTTC.

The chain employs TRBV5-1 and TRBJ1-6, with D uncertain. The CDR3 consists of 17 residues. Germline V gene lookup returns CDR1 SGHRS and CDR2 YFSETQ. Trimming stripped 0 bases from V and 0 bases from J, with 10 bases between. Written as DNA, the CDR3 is TGCGCCAGCAGCTTGGACCCGGGGAGCTCCTATAATTCACCCCTCCACTTT. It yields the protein CASSLDPGSSYNSPLHF.

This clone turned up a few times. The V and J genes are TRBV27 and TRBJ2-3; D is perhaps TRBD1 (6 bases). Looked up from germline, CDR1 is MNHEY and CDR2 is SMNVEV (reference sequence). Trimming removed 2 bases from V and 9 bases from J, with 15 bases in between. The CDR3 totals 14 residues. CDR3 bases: TGTGCCAGCAGTTTAACGACTGGGACAAACACGCAGTATTTT. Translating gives CASSLTTGTNTQYF.

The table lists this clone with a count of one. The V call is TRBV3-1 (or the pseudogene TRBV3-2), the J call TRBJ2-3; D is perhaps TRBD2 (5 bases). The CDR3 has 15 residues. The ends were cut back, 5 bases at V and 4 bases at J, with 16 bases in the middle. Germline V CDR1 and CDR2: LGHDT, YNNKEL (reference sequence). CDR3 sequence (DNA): TGTGCCAGCAGCGGTGACCTCCGGGGTCCAGATACGCAGTATTTT. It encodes CASSGDLRGPDTQYF.

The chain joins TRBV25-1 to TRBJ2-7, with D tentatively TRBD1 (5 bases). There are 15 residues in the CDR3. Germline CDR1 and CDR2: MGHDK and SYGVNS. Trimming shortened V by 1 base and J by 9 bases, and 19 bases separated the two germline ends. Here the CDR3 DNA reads TGTGCCAGCAGTGAATCCCCAGGGTGGGAAAAGGGGCAGTACTTC. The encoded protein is CASSESPGWEKGQYF.

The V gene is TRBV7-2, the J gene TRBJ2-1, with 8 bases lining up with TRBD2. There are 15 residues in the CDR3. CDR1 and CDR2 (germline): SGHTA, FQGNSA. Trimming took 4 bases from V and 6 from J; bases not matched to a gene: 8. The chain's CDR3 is CASSSTGGKTNEQFF. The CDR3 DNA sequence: TGTGCCAGCAGCTCGACGGGGGGGAAAACCAATGAGCAGTTCTTC. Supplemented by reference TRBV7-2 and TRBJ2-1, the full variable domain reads GAGVSQSPSNKVTEKGKDVELRCDPISGHTALYWYRQSLGQGLEFLIYFQGNSAPDKSGLPSDRFSAERTGGSVSTLTIQRTQQEDSAVYLCASSSTGGKTNEQFFGPGTRLTVL.

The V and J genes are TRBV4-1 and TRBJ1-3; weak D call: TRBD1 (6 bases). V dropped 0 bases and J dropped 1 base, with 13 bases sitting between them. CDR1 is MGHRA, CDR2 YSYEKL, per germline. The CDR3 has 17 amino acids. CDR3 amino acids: CASSQDRQVGSGNTIYF. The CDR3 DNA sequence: TGCGCCAGCAGCCAAGACCGACAGGTTGGTTCTGGAAACACCATATATTTT.

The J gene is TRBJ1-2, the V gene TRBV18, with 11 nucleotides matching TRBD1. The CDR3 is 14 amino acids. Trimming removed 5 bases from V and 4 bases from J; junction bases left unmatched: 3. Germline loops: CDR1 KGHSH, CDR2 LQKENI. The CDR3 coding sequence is TGTGCCAGCTCAAGGACAGGGGGCGGCTATGGCTACACCTTC. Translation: CASSRTGGGYGYTF. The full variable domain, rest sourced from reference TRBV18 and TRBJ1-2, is NAGVMQNPRHLVRRRGQEARLRCSPMKGHSHVYWYRQLPEEGLKFMVYLQKENIIDESGMPKERFSAEFPKEGPSILRIQQVVRGDSAAYFCASSRTGGGYGYTFGSGTRLTVV.

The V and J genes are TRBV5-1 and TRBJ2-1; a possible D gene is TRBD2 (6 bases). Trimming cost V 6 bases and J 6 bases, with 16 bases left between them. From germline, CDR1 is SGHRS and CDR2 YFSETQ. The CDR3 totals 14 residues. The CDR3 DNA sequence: TGCGCCAGCAACTCCCCCGGGGGAAGCAATGAGCAGTTCTTC. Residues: CASNSPGGSNEQFF.

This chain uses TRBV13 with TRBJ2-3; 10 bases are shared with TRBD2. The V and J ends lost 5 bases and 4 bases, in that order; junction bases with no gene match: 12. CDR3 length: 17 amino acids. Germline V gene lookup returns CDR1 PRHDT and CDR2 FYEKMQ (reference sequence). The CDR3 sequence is CASSEGSSGSGADTQYF. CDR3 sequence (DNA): TGTGCCAGCAGCGAAGGGTCTAGCGGGAGCGGAGCAGATACGCAGTATTTT.

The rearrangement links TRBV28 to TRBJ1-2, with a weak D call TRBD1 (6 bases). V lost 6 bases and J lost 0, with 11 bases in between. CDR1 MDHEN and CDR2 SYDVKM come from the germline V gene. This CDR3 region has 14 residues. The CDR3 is CASSMTGSNYGYTF. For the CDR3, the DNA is TGTGCCAGCAGCATGACAGGTTCTAACTATGGCTACACCTTC.